A single sample is the source of the 19 T cell receptor beta chains below, sequenced in a study of T cell responses to AZD1222 COVID-19 vaccine. Profiled with immunoSEQ multiplex PCR; TCRdb holds only in-frame clones, not every one. This sample yields some 130,000 clones, of which 70% to 90% are seen a single time; about 1.5% belongs to the top ten. Material: peripheral blood, obtained on day 0 of AZD1222 vaccination. These receptors came from an adult in good health.

This clone has only one observation. The rearrangement joins TRBV3-1 (or the pseudogene TRBV3-2) to TRBJ1-2; perhaps TRBD1 as D (5 bases). CDR3 length: 14 amino acids. The ends were cut back, 3 bases at V and 7 bases at J, with 15 bases in the middle. Germline-derived CDR1 and CDR2 are LGHDT and YNNKEL (reference sequence). The CDR3 DNA reads as TGTGCCAGCAGCCAGGGTACGGGGCAGCGTGGCTACACCTTC. Amino acid sequence: CASSQGTGQRGYTF.

This chain links TRBV24-1 with TRBJ2-5; 10 nucleotides line up with TRBD1. V was pared by 9 bases and J by 3 bases, with 0 bases of the junction left unmatched. The CDR3 is made up of 12 amino acids. Germline loops: CDR1 KGHDR, CDR2 SFDVKD. For the CDR3, the DNA is TGTGCCACCGGGACAGGGGAAGAGACCCAGTACTTC. Its translation: CATGTGEETQYF.

The chain joins TRBV5-1 to TRBJ1-3, with D hard to call. The V end lost 4 bases, the J end lost 4 bases, and 12 bases lay between the germline ends. Germline V lookup: CDR1 SGHRS, CDR2 YFSETQ. This CDR3 has 14 amino acids. The CDR3 region is CASSPSVGGNTIYF. As DNA, the CDR3 is TGCGCCAGCAGCCCGAGTGTCGGAGGAAACACCATATATTTT.

J is TRBJ2-3 and V is TRBV24-1, with D possibly matching TRBD2 (6 bases). Per the germline V gene, CDR1 is KGHDR and CDR2 is SFDVKD. The CDR3 has 13 residues. V was shortened by 9 bases and J by 2 bases, with 11 bases between the two germline ends. CDR3 in DNA: TGTGCCACCCGGGGGACGGCCACAGATACGCAGTATTTT. It specifies CATRGTATDTQYF.

V and J are TRBV18 and TRBJ2-1; D ambiguous. V was pared by 3 bases and J by 9 bases, with 15 bases between. This CDR3 is built from 14 residues. Germline V gives CDR1 KGHSH, CDR2 LQKENI. This CDR3 is CASSPPDSSFEQFF. The CDR3, as DNA: TGTGCCAGCTCACCCCCAGACTCGTCCTTTGAGCAGTTCTTC.

The V gene is TRBV6-2 or TRBV6-3, the J gene TRBJ1-5; D is perhaps TRBD1 (5 bases). This CDR3 is 15 amino acids long. Deletions cut 0 bases from V and 9 bases from J, with 15 bases between. CDR1 is MNHEY, CDR2 SVGEGT, per germline. The CDR3 spells CASSYSGTAVGPQHF. CDR3 DNA sequence: TGTGCCAGCAGTTACTCTGGGACCGCCGTTGGGCCCCAGCATTTT.

The rearrangement links TRBV18 to TRBJ2-5; 7 bases align to TRBD2. The CDR3 runs to 15 residues. Germline CDR1 KGHSH, CDR2 LQKENI. With 3 bases clipped from V and 2 bases from J, the junction kept 6 bases outside the gene matches. CDR3 region: CASSPSYGGQETQYF. In DNA form, the CDR3 reads TGTGCCAGCTCACCCTCGTACGGGGGGCAAGAGACCCAGTACTTC. The full variable domain, completed using reference TRBV18 and TRBJ2-5, is NAGVMQNPRHLVRRRGQEARLRCSPMKGHSHVYWYRQLPEEGLKFMVYLQKENIIDESGMPKERFSAEFPKEGPSILRIQQVVRGDSAAYFCASSPSYGGQETQYFGPGTRLLVL.

This clone was detected a few times. V usage is TRBV2 and J usage is TRBJ2-7; D not resolved. V was pared by 7 bases and J by 0 bases, with 7 bases between. The CDR3 contains 12 residues. Germline V gene lookup returns CDR1 SNHLY and CDR2 FYNNEI. CDR3 loop: CASMFYSYEQYF. The CDR3 region has the DNA TGTGCCAGCATGTTCTACTCCTACGAGCAGTACTTC.

The rearrangement uses TRBV7-9 and TRBJ2-7, with 7 positions matching TRBD2. The CDR3 contains 16 residues. The trim removed 3 bases at V and 5 bases at J, leaving 13 bases unmatched. Germline CDR1 is SEHNR and CDR2 is FQNEAQ (reference sequence). The CDR3 is CASSFASGGRAHEQYF. The CDR3 coding sequence is TGTGCCAGCAGCTTCGCTTCTGGTGGGAGGGCCCACGAGCAGTACTTC.

The rearrangement uses TRBV7-3 and TRBJ1-1; no clear D gene. The germline V gene has CDR1 SGHTA and CDR2 FQGTGA. Trimming removed 0 bases from V and 1 base from J, with 9 bases in between. The CDR3 consists of 15 residues. The CDR3 region is CASSLTLPANTEAFF. Here the CDR3 DNA reads TGTGCCAGCAGCTTAACGCTGCCGGCGAACACTGAAGCTTTCTTT.

The J gene is TRBJ1-1, the V gene TRBV25-1; D is uncertain. This CDR3 spans 11 amino acids. From germline, CDR1 is MGHDK and CDR2 SYGVNS. The V gene lost 4 bases and the J gene lost 6 bases, with 6 bases spanning the gap. As DNA, the CDR3 is TGTGCCAGCAGTGTACTCTCTGAAGCTTTCTTT. This codes for CASSVLSEAFF.

J is TRBJ2-2 and V is TRBV7-2; the D is unclear. Trimming removed 3 bases from V and 0 bases from J, with 2 bases in between. From germline, CDR1 is SGHTA and CDR2 FQGNSA. The CDR3 covers 13 residues. In DNA form, the CDR3 reads TGTGCCAGCAGCTTGCCGAACACCGGGGAGCTGTTTTTT. It translates to CASSLPNTGELFF.

The J gene is TRBJ2-3, the V gene TRBV18; D gene ambiguous. Germline lookup yields CDR1 KGHSH and CDR2 LQKENI. Trimming shortened V by 1 base and J by 2 bases, and 4 bases separated the two germline ends. The CDR3 extends over 13 amino acids. This CDR3 is CASSPLPTDTQYF. The DNA of the CDR3 is TGTGCCAGCTCACCACTCCCCACAGATACGCAGTATTTT.

The V call is TRBV7-9, the J call TRBJ2-6; weak D call: TRBD2 (5 bases). Germline CDR1 SEHNR, CDR2 FQNEAQ (reference sequence). The CDR3 has 18 residues. Trimming cost V 0 bases and J 4 bases, with 16 bases left between them. The CDR3 region is CASSLARTRGAGANVLTF. The CDR3 nucleotides are TGTGCCAGCAGCTTAGCACGGACTCGAGGCGCCGGGGCCAACGTCCTGACTTTC.

This clone was seen just once. The J gene is TRBJ2-1, the V gene TRBV19; the D gene is possibly TRBD2 (6 bases). The CDR3 is 14 amino acids. V was shortened by 8 bases and J by 1 base, with 12 bases between the two germline ends. Germline V gene sequence: CDR1 LNHDA, CDR2 SQIVND (reference sequence). The DNA of the CDR3 is TGTGCCAGTGGAAGCGGGCAATCCTACAATGAGCAGTTCTTC. Its translation is CASGSGQSYNEQFF.

With regard to this clone: At the DNA level, this CDR3 is encoded by other sequences in the same sample as well. V usage is TRBV18 and J usage is TRBJ1-1; D might be TRBD1 (5 bases). Between the trimmed V and J ends, which lost 3 bases and 2 bases, there was a span of 7 bases. This CDR3 is 13 amino acids long. The V gene's germline CDR1 is KGHSH and CDR2 LQKENI. The CDR3 protein is CASSPGTNTEAFF. The CDR3 DNA is TGTGCCAGCTCACCGGGGACCAACACTGAAGCTTTCTTT.

The chain couples TRBV5-6 to TRBJ1-2, with D perhaps TRBD1 (6 bases). Trimming left V 1 base short and J 4 bases short, with 14 bases between. The CDR3 runs to 15 residues. Germline V gene data show CDR1 as SGHDT and CDR2 as YYEEEE. In DNA form, the CDR3 reads TGTGCCAGCAGCTTGCGCTGGGGGCGAGGCTATGGCTACACCTTC. This sequence encodes CASSLRWGRGYGYTF.

The count of this clone is one. The chain recombines TRBV19 with TRBJ2-6; 7 bases map to TRBD1. V lost 2 bases and J lost 0; bases outside the gene matches: 1. In germline, CDR1 is LNHDA, CDR2 SQIVND (reference sequence). The CDR3 extends over 16 amino acids. The CDR3 DNA follows: TGTGCCAGTAGTATACGACAGGGCTCTGGGGCCAACGTCCTGACTTTC. This translates into CASSIRQGSGANVLTF.

The J gene is TRBJ2-1, the V gene TRBV19; a possible D gene is TRBD2 (6 bases). The V gene lost 4 bases and the J gene lost 0 bases, with 13 bases spanning the gap. Per the germline V gene, CDR1 is LNHDA and CDR2 is SQIVND (reference sequence). The CDR3 runs 16 residues. CDR3 sequence reads: CASSSGIAYSYNEQFF. The DNA of the CDR3 is TGTGCCAGTAGTAGCGGGATAGCCTACTCCTACAATGAGCAGTTCTTC.